This T cell receptor beta chain comes out of a study of glioma-infiltrating T cells after dendritic cell vaccination. Germline loops: CDR1 SQVTM, CDR2 ANQGSEA. The CDR3 extends over 15 amino acids. The trim removed 5 bases at V and 6 bases at J, leaving 12 bases unmatched. TCRB CDR3 was amplified from 2 ug genomic DNA or less. The method was immunoSEQ multiplex PCR; TCRdb's version includes in-frame clones alone and lacks a portion of them. This sample has 93,000 or so clones, with around three quarters found just once. V gene TRBV29-1 combines with J gene TRBJ2-3, with TRBD2 identical over 9 bases. The material was blood, obtained before dendritic cell vaccination. The sequence derives from a human donor with glioblastoma. CDR3 DNA sequence: TGCAGCGTTAAGGAGCGGGGGGCACCATTGGATACGCAGTATTTT. Its translation: CSVKERGAPLDTQYF.